This TCR beta chain was sequenced for a study of chemoradiotherapy in HPV16-positive cancers. Overall study: Two HPV16-positive patients' cells yielded candidate HPV-specific clones and common motifs.

Deletions cut 3 bases from V and 0 bases from J, with 17 bases between. Germline CDR1 and CDR2: SGHVS and FNYEAQ. The CDR3 sequence is 17 residues long. Study-wide results and caveats: Candidate HPV-specific clones and E7-related TCR motifs grew in tumor during treatment. For HPV16-positive patients, expanding HPV-responsive T cells associated with longer recurrence-free survival.

This clone turned up a few times. The antigen is unknown. TCRdb's table, derived via immunoSEQ multiplex PCR, lists solely in-frame clones and lacks some. The repertoire holds 2,500 to 3,500 clones, with roughly nine tenths as singletons. This receptor was taken from a human donor with HPV-associated anogenital cancer. The specimen comprised tumor tissue, sampled from a patient who underwent chemoradiotherapy. The chain employs TRBV7-6 and TRBJ1-1; the D gene is possibly TRBD1 (5 bases). The CDR3 bases are TGTGCCAGCAGCTTGCGGACACCACCTTCGATGAACACTGAAGCTTTCTTT. It yields the protein CASSLRTPPSMNTEAFF.